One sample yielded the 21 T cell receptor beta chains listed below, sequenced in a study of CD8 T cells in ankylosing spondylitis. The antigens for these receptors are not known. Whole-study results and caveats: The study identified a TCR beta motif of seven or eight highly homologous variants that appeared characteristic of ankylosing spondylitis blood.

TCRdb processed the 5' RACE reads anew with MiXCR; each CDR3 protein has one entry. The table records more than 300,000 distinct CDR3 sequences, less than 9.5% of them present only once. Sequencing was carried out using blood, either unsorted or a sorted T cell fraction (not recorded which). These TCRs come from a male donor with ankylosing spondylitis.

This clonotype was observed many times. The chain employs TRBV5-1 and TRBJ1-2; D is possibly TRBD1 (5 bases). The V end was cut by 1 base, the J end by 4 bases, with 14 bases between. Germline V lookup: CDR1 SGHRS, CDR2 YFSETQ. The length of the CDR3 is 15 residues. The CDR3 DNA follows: TGCGCCAGCAGCTTGACGGGGGGTATTAGCTATGGCTACACCTTC. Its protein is CASSLTGGISYGYTF.

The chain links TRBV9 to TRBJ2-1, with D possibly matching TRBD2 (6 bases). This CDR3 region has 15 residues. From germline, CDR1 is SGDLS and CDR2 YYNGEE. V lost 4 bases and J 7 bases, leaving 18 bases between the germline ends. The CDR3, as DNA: TGTGCCAGCAGCCCCCGAGCGGGTCTTCGGAATGAGCAGTTCTTC. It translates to CASSPRAGLRNEQFF.

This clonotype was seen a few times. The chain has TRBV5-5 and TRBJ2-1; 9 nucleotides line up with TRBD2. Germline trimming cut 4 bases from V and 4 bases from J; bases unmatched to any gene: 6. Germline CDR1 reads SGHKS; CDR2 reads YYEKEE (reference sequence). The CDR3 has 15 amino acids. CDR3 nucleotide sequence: TGTGCCAGCAGCGGACCGGGACTAGCATACAATGAGCAGTTCTTC. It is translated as CASSGPGLAYNEQFF.

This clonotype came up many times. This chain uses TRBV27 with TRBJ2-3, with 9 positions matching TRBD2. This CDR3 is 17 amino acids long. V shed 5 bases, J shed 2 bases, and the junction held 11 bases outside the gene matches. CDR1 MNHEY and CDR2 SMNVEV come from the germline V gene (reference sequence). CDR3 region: CASSTGVSGSPTDTQYF. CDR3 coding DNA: TGTGCCAGCAGTACGGGGGTTAGCGGGAGCCCCACAGATACGCAGTATTTT.

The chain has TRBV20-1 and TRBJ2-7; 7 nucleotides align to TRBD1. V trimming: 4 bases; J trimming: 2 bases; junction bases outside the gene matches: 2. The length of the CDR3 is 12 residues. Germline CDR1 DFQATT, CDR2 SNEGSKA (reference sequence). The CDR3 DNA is TGCAGTGCTAAACAGGGGACCTACGAGCAGTACTTC. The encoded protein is CSAKQGTYEQYF.

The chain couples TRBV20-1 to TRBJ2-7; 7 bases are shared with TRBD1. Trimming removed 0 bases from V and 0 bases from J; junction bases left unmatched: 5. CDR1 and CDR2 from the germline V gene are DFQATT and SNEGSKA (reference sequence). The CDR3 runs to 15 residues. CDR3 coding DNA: TGCAGTGCTAGAGACCCGACAGGGAGCTCCTACGAGCAGTACTTC. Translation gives CSARDPTGSSYEQYF.

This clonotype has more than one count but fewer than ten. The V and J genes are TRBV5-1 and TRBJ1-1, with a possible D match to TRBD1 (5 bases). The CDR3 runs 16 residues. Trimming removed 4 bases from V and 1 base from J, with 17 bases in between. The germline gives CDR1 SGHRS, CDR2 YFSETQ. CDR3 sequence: CASSRLGVLGNTEAFF. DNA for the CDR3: TGCGCCAGCAGCAGACTAGGGGTTCTCGGGAACACTGAAGCTTTCTTT.

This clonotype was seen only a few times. The CDR3 sequence is CASRHSSTDTQYF. For the CDR3, the DNA is TGTGCCAGCAGGCATTCTAGCACAGATACGCAGTATTTT. The chain carries TRBV7-2 and TRBJ2-3; the D is unclear. V gave up 6 bases and J gave up 0 bases, with 7 bases separating them. Germline-derived CDR1 and CDR2 are SGHTA and FQGNSA. CDR3 length equals 13 residues.

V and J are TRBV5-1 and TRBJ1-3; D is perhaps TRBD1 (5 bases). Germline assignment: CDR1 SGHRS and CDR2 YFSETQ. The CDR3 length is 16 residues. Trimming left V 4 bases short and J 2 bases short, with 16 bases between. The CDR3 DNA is TGCGCCAGCAGCGCCCAGGGAGGGAATACTGGAAACACCATATATTTT. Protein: CASSAQGGNTGNTIYF.

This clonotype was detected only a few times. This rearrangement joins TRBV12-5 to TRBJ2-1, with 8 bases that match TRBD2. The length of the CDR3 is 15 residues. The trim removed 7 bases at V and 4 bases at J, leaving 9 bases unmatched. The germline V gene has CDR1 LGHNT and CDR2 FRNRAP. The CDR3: CASESNGRGYNEQFF. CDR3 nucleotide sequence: TGTGCTAGTGAAAGCAACGGGAGGGGGTACAATGAGCAGTTCTTC. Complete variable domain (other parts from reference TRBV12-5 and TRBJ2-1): DARVTQTPRHKVTEMGQEVTMRCQPILGHNTVFWYRQTMMQGLELLAYFRNRAPLDDSGMPKDRFSAEMPDATLATLKIQPSEPRDSAVYFCASESNGRGYNEQFFGPGTRLTVL.

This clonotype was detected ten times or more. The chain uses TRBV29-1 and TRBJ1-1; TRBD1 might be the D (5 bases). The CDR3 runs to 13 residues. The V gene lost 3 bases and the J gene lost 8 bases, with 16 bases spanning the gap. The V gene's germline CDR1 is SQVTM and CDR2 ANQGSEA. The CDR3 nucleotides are TGCAGCGTTGAGGGGCAGGGAGAGGGGGAAGCTTTCTTT. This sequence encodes CSVEGQGEGEAFF.

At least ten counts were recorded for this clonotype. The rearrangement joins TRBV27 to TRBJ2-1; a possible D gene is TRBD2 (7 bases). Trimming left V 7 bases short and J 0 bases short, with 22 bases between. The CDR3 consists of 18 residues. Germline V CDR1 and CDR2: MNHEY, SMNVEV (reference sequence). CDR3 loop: CASTTVVGGGSSYNEQFF. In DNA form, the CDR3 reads TGTGCCAGCACCACGGTCGTGGGGGGCGGGAGCTCCTACAATGAGCAGTTCTTC.

The DNA of the CDR3 is TGCGCCAGCAGCTACGGGACTAGCGGGAGCTCCTACGAGCAGTACTTC. This sequence encodes CASSYGTSGSSYEQYF. The rearrangement joins TRBV5-1 to TRBJ2-7; 14 bases line up with TRBD2. The CDR3 length is 16 residues. CDR1 and CDR2 from the germline V gene are SGHRS and YFSETQ. V gave up 3 bases and J gave up 0 bases; unmatched junction bases: 2.

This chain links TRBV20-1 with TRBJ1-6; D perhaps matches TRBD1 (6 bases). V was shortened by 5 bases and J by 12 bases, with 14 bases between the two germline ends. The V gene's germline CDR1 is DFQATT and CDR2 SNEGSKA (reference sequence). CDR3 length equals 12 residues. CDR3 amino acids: CSAPDSPRPLHF. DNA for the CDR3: TGCAGTGCTCCGGACAGTCCTAGACCCCTCCACTTT.

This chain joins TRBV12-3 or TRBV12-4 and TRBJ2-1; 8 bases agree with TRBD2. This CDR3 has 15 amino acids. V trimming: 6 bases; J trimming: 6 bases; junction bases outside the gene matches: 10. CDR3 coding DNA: TGTGCCAGCAGGGCTGGGGTAGCGGGAAGCAATGAGCAGTTCTTC. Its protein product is CASRAGVAGSNEQFF.

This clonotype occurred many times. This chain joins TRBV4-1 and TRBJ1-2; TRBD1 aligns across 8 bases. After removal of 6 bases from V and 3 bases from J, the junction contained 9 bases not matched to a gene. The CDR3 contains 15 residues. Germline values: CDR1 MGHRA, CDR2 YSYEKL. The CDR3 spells CASSLVKDRDYGYTF. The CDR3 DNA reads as TGCGCCAGCAGTTTGGTTAAGGACAGGGACTATGGCTACACCTTC.

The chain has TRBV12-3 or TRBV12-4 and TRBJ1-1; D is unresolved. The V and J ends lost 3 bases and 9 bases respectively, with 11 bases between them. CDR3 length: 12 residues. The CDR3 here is CASSFGRVQAFF. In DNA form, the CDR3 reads TGTGCCAGCAGTTTTGGAAGGGTGCAAGCTTTCTTT.

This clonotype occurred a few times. DNA of the CDR3: TGCAGTGCAGGGGGCGCAAGGTACGCCGAGCAGTACTTC. This gives the protein CSAGGARYAEQYF. V gene TRBV20-1 combines with J gene TRBJ2-7; TRBD1 matches at 7 bases. V shed 6 bases and J 6 bases; nucleotides not matched to a gene: 11. Germline values: CDR1 DFQATT, CDR2 SNEGSKA (reference sequence). This CDR3 region has 13 residues.

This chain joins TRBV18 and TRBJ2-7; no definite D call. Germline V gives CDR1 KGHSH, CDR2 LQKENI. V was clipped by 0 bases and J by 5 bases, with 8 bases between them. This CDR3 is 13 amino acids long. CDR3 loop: CASSPPSQNEQYF. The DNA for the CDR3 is TGTGCCAGCTCACCACCGAGCCAAAACGAGCAGTACTTC.

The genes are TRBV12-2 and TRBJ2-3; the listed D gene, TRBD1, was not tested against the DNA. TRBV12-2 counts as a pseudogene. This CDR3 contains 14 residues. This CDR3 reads CASRPGAATDTQYF. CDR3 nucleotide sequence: TGTGCAAGTCGCCCGGGGGCCGCGACAGATACGCAGTATTTT.

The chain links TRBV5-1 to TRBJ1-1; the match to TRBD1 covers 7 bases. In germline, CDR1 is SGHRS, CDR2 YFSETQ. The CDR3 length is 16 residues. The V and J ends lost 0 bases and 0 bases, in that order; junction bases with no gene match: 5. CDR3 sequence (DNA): TGCGCCAGCAGCTTGGCCGTTGGGACAGTGAACACTGAAGCTTTCTTT. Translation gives CASSLAVGTVNTEAFF.